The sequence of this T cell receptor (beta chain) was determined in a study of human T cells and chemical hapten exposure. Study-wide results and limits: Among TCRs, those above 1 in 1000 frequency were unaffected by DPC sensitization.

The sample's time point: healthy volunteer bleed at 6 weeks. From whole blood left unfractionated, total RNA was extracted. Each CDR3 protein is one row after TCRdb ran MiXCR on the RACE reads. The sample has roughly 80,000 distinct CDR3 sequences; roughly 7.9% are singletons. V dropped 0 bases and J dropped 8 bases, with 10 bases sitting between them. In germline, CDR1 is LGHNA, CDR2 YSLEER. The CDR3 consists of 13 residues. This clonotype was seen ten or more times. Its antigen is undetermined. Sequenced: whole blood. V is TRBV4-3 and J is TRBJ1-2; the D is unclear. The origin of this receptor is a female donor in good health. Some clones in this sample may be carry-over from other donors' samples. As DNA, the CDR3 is TGCGCCAGCAGCCAAGATGTGCAGTACGGCTACACCTTC. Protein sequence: CASSQDVQYGYTF.